This TCR beta chain was captured in a study of T-cell reconstitution after alpha-beta-depleted transplantation in children. Study-wide results and limits: The high TCRbeta diversity at day 60 in some patients came from surviving recipient T cells and thymic progenitors. The authors attributed T-cell counts and diversity one year after transplant mostly to newly produced T cells. The study reportedly traced alpha-beta T cells about two months after transplant to several hundred expanded graft clones.

Comment on this clonotype: The target antigen is unknown.

The authors prepared the TCRbeta library with unique molecular identifiers. TCRdb reprocessed the PCR reads with MiXCR, giving one entry per CDR3 protein. The table lists 280,000 or so distinct CDR3 sequences, 11% of them singletons. Per germline, CDR1 PRHDT and CDR2 FYEKMQ (reference sequence). V dropped 0 bases and J dropped 1 base, with 17 bases sitting between them. The CDR3 spans 18 residues. This TCR was recovered from a male patient aged 2-15 years who had a stem cell transplant for chronic granulomatous disease, so the T cells may come from the graft donor. The sample consisted of peripheral blood, taken 180 days after TCRalphabeta/CD19-depleted stem cell transplant. The rearrangement links TRBV13 to TRBJ2-3; D tentatively fits TRBD1 or TRBD2 (5 bases each). CDR3 sequence reads: CASSLGRHGDPCTDTQYF. The DNA for the CDR3 is TGTGCCAGCAGCTTAGGCCGACACGGGGACCCCTGCACAGATACGCAGTATTTT.